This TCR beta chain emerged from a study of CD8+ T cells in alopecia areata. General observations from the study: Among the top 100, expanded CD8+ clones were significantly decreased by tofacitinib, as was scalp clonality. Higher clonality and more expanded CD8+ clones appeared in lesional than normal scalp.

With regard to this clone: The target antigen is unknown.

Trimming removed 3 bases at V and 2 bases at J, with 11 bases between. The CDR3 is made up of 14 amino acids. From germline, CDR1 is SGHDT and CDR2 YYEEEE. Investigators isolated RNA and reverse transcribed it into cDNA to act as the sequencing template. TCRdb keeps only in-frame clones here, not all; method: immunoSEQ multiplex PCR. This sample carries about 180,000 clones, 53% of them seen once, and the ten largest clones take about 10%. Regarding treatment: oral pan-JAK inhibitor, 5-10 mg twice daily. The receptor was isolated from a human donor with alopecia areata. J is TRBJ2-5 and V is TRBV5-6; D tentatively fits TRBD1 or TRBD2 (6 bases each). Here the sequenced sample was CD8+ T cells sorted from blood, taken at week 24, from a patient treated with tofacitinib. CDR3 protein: CASSSSGAQETQYF. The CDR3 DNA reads TGTGCCAGCAGCTCGTCGGGGGCTCAAGAGACCCAGTACTTC.